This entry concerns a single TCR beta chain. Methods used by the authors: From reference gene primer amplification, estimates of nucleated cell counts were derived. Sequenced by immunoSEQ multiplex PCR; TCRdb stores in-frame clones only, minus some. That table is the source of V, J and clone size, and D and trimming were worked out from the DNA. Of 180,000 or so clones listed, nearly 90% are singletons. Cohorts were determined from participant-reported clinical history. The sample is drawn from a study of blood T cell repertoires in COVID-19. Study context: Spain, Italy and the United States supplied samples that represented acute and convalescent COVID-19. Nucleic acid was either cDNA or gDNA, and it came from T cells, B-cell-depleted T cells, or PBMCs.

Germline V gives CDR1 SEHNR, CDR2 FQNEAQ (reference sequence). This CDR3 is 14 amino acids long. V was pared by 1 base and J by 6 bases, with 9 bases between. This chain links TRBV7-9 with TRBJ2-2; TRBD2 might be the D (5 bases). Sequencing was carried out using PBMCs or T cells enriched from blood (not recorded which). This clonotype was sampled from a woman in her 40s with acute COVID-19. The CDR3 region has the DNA TGTGCCAGCAGCTTAGGGCCGGGGTCCGGGGAGCTGTTTTTT. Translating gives CASSLGPGSGELFF. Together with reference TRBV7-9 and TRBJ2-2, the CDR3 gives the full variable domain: DTGVSQNPRHKITKRGQNVTFRCDPISEHNRLYWYRQTLGQGPEFLTYFQNEAQLEKSRLLSDRFSAERPKGSFSTLEIQRTEQGDSAMYLCASSLGPGSGELFFGEGSRLTVL.